These 22 T cell receptor beta chains were all obtained from the same sample, sequenced in a study of blood T cell repertoires in COVID-19. Clones were sequenced by immunoSEQ multiplex PCR, and TCRdb holds only the in-frame ones, with some missing. In the table there are about 210,000 clones, about nine tenths of which are singletons. The sequenced material came from PBMCs or T cells enriched from blood (not recorded which). The receptors here all came from a man younger than 40 who had recovered from COVID-19.

V gene TRBV2 combines with J gene TRBJ1-4; tentative D call: TRBD1 (5 bases). The CDR3 is 14 residues long. The ends were cut back, 3 bases at V and 5 bases at J, with 10 bases in the middle. Germline-derived CDR1 and CDR2 are SNHLY and FYNNEI. CDR3 nucleotide sequence: TGTGCCAGCAGTGATGGCAAGGGGAATGAAAAACTGTTTTTT. This encodes CASSDGKGNEKLFF.

This clone was recorded once. V gene TRBV30 combines with J gene TRBJ2-3, with TRBD2 identical over 9 bases. Germline V CDR1 and CDR2: GTSNPN, SVGIG (reference sequence). This CDR3 has 16 amino acids. J lost 1 base, V lost 3 bases, and 8 bases had no gene match. CDR3 residues: CAWRDVLAGGTDTQYF. The CDR3 nucleotides are TGTGCCTGGAGAGACGTACTAGCGGGCGGCACAGATACGCAGTATTTT.

The chain combines TRBV4-3 with TRBJ2-1, with D possibly being TRBD1 (6 bases). V gave up 4 bases and J gave up 6 bases, with 16 bases separating them. The CDR3 consists of 15 residues. Germline assignment: CDR1 LGHNA and CDR2 YSLEER. The CDR3 loop reads CASSPGVSGGNEQFF. The CDR3, as DNA: TGCGCCAGCAGCCCAGGGGTGTCTGGCGGCAATGAGCAGTTCTTC.

A remark on this clone: The junction departs from the called germline gene at one end, perhaps through a read error. The V gene is TRBV10-2, the J gene TRBJ2-2, with unresolved D. Germline V gene sequence: CDR1 WSHSY, CDR2 SAAADI. The CDR3 spans 13 residues. CDR3 region: CASNEAYTGELFF. In DNA, the CDR3 is TGCGCCAGCAATGAGGCGTACACCGGGGAGCTGTTTTTT.

The V gene is TRBV4-2, the J gene TRBJ2-2; 9 positions match TRBD2. The CDR3 spans 15 residues. The V segment lost 0 bases and the J segment 6 bases; nucleotides outside the gene matches: 2. CDR1 and CDR2 (germline): LGHNA, YNFKEQ. The CDR3 sequence is CASSQDRGGAGELFF. As DNA, the CDR3 is TGTGCCAGCAGCCAAGACCGCGGGGGGGCCGGGGAGCTGTTTTTT.

The V gene is TRBV11-2, the J gene TRBJ1-1; weak D call: TRBD1 (5 bases). The length of the CDR3 is 14 residues. The V end was cut by 2 bases, the J end by 3 bases, with 10 bases between. Germline lookup yields CDR1 SGHAT and CDR2 FQNNGV. This CDR3 reads CASSLKGSDTEAFF. CDR3 nucleotides: TGTGCCAGCAGCTTAAAGGGGTCGGACACTGAAGCTTTCTTT.

The chain combines TRBV7-9 with TRBJ2-1, with 13 bases fitting TRBD2. J gave up 6 bases and V 4 bases, and 6 bases lay outside the gene matches. The germline CDR1 and CDR2 sequences are SEHNR and FQNEAQ (reference sequence). The CDR3 loop spans 16 amino acids. CDR3 nucleotide sequence: TGTGCCAGCAGCTCACTAGCGGGAGGGAAAATCAATGAGCAGTTCTTC. This sequence encodes CASSSLAGGKINEQFF. Full variable domain (rest looked up from reference TRBV7-9 and TRBJ2-1): DTGVSQNPRHKITKRGQNVTFRCDPISEHNRLYWYRQTLGQGPEFLTYFQNEAQLEKSRLLSDRFSAERPKGSFSTLEIQRTEQGDSAMYLCASSSLAGGKINEQFFGPGTRLTVL.

V gene TRBV6-5 combines with J gene TRBJ1-2; 7 bases fit TRBD1. In germline, CDR1 is MNHEY, CDR2 SVGAGI. V shed 2 bases and J 5 bases; nucleotides not matched to a gene: 2. The CDR3 sequence is 13 residues long. The CDR3 sequence: CASSYDREYGYTF. CDR3 bases: TGTGCCAGCAGTTACGACAGGGAGTATGGCTACACCTTC.

The chain recombines TRBV10-3 with TRBJ1-1, with D maybe TRBD1 (5 bases). V lost 6 bases to trimming and J lost 7 bases, with 9 bases between them. CDR3 length equals 11 residues. Germline values: CDR1 ENHRY, CDR2 SYGVKD. For the CDR3, the DNA is TGTGCCATCAGCGGGGGGAATGAAGCTTTCTTT. Translated: CAISGGNEAFF.

The CDR3 coding sequence is TGTGCCAGCAGTGAAGCGTCCGGGACTATTACCGATACGCAGTATTTT. Its translation: CASSEASGTITDTQYF. J is TRBJ2-3 and V is TRBV6-1; 7 bases fit TRBD2. This CDR3 is 16 amino acids long. Trimming at V came to 0 bases and at J to 6 bases, leaving 9 bases not matched to a gene. Germline lookup yields CDR1 MNHNS and CDR2 SASEGT.

V gene TRBV7-9 combines with J gene TRBJ2-5; D possibly corresponds to TRBD1 (7 bases). V lost 4 bases and J lost 5, with 20 bases in between. The CDR3 consists of 16 residues. Germline-derived CDR1 and CDR2 are SEHNR and FQNEAQ (reference sequence). The CDR3: CASSYRGTAGRETQYF. The CDR3 coding sequence is TGTGCCAGCAGCTATAGGGGGACAGCGGGTCGGGAGACCCAGTACTTC.

This chain connects TRBV12-3 or TRBV12-4 to TRBJ2-7; D call uncertain. This CDR3 region has 11 residues. V was clipped by 5 bases and J by 3 bases, with 5 bases between them. The CDR3 DNA reads as TGTGCCAGCAGTGAGTACTACGAGCAGTACTTC. Its protein product is CASSEYYEQYF.

This chain uses TRBV2 with TRBJ2-1; 12 bases map to TRBD2. After removal of 6 bases from V and 2 bases from J, the junction contained 5 bases not matched to a gene. CDR3 length: 16 residues. Germline V lookup: CDR1 SNHLY, CDR2 FYNNEI. For the CDR3, the DNA is TGTGCCAGCAGGAGGACTAGCGGGGCCACCTACAATGAGCAGTTCTTC. Protein product: CASRRTSGATYNEQFF. The full variable domain, rest sourced from reference TRBV2 and TRBJ2-1, is EPEVTQTPSHQVTQMGQEVILRCVPISNHLYFYWYRQILGQKVEFLVSFYNNEISEKSEIFDDQFSVERPDGSNFTLKIRSTKLEDSAMYFCASRRTSGATYNEQFFGPGTRLTVL.

The rearrangement links TRBV4-1 to TRBJ2-1; a weak D match, TRBD2 (7 bases). Germline CDR1 is MGHRA and CDR2 is YSYEKL. The CDR3 has 17 amino acids. V was trimmed by 7 bases and J by 2 bases, leaving 21 bases between them. CDR3 DNA sequence: TGCGCCAGCACCCAGGGCGGGGGCGCTCGTCCCTACAATGAGCAGTTCTTC. As protein: CASTQGGGARPYNEQFF.

The chain links TRBV12-3 or TRBV12-4 to TRBJ2-1, with TRBD2 as a possible D gene (5 bases). The CDR3 consists of 13 residues. V was trimmed by 5 bases and J by 7 bases, leaving 12 bases between them. The CDR3 DNA reads TGTGCCAGCAGTATATCCCCGGGAAATGAGCAGTTCTTC. It encodes CASSISPGNEQFF.

This clone was seen once. V and J are TRBV2 and TRBJ2-2, with 13 bases that match TRBD2. V trimming: 6 bases; J trimming: 5 bases; junction bases outside the gene matches: 6. The CDR3 consists of 16 residues. CDR1 and CDR2 from the germline V gene are SNHLY and FYNNEI. Here the CDR3 DNA reads TGTGCCAGCAGGTCCGCACTAGCGGGAGGGACCGGGGAGCTGTTTTTT. This encodes CASRSALAGGTGELFF.

In its sample, this clone was seen many times. The chain is built from TRBV19 and TRBJ1-5, with D uncertain. Trimming removed 3 bases from V and 7 bases from J, with 13 bases in between. The germline CDR1 and CDR2 sequences are LNHDA and SQIVND (reference sequence). This CDR3 has 14 residues. CDR3 loop: CASSILPNRQPQHF. In DNA, the CDR3 is TGTGCCAGTAGTATTCTTCCGAACCGGCAGCCCCAGCATTTT.

The V gene is TRBV27, the J gene TRBJ2-1, with 9 bases matching TRBD2. With 7 bases clipped from V and 0 bases from J, the junction kept 4 bases outside the gene matches. Germline values: CDR1 MNHEY, CDR2 SMNVEV (reference sequence). CDR3 length: 15 amino acids. The CDR3 region has the DNA TGTGCCAGCACGGGGCGGGAGGGCTCCTACAATGAGCAGTTCTTC. It is translated as CASTGREGSYNEQFF.

The chain links TRBV7-9 to TRBJ1-2, with 7 nucleotides matching TRBD1. Trimming removed 4 bases from V and 3 bases from J; junction bases left unmatched: 14. Germline CDR1 and CDR2: SEHNR and FQNEAQ (reference sequence). The CDR3 covers 17 residues. CDR3 amino acids: CASSSLMRLGGDYGYTF. In nucleotides, the CDR3 is TGTGCCAGCAGCTCCCTCATGCGCCTAGGGGGCGACTATGGCTACACCTTC.

CDR3 residues: CASSISFGGDEKLFF. The CDR3, as DNA: TGTGCCAGTAGTATCTCGTTCGGAGGGGATGAAAAACTGTTTTTT. The chain combines TRBV19 with TRBJ1-4; a possible D gene is TRBD1 (5 bases). The CDR3 is 15 amino acids. Trimming left V 3 bases short and J 6 bases short, with 14 bases between. Germline V lookup: CDR1 LNHDA, CDR2 SQIVND (reference sequence). Based on the CDR3 plus reference TRBV19 and TRBJ1-4, the full variable domain is DGGITQSPKYLFRKEGQNVTLSCEQNLNHDAMYWYRQDPGQGLRLIYYSQIVNDFQKGDIAEGYSVSREKKESFPLTVTSAQKNPTAFYLCASSISFGGDEKLFFGSGTQLSVL.

The CDR3 sequence is CASSPPSTSVKETQYF. The CDR3 coding sequence is TGTGCCAGCTCACCACCTTCGACTAGCGTTAAAGAGACCCAGTACTTC. The chain recombines TRBV18 with TRBJ2-5, with 8 bases fitting TRBD2. Germline V CDR1 and CDR2: KGHSH, LQKENI. The CDR3 length is 16 residues. Trimming at V came to 0 bases and at J to 3 bases, leaving 6 bases not matched to a gene.

The chain recombines TRBV5-5 with TRBJ2-7; D may be TRBD1 (5 bases). Germline CDR1 is SGHKS and CDR2 is YYEKEE (reference sequence). The CDR3 is made up of 14 amino acids. V lost 4 bases to trimming and J lost 4 bases, with 15 bases between them. The CDR3 DNA sequence: TGTGCCAGCAGCCCCGGCAGGGCATGGTACGAGCAGTACTTC. This codes for CASSPGRAWYEQYF. Combining the CDR3 with reference TRBV5-5 and TRBJ2-7 gives the whole variable domain DAGVTQSPTHLIKTRGQQVTLRCSPISGHKSVSWYQQVLGQGPQFIFQYYEKEERGRGNFPDRFSARQFPNYSSELNVNALLLGDSALYLCASSPGRAWYEQYFGPGTRLTVT.